There are many counts of the clone carrying this T cell receptor beta chain. Building the TCR beta libraries relied on iRepertoire HTBI primers, and CDR3 regions underwent Arm-PCR. Via MiXCR, TCRdb re-called the multiplex PCR reads, giving one row per CDR3 protein. The sample records about 220,000 distinct CDR3 sequences, about 19% being singletons. The record originates from a study of regulatory T cells in long-lasting Graves disease. Sample time point: newly diagnosed GD, antithyroid drugs for less than 3 months. TCR sequences were obtained from RNA taken from PBMCs. Germline V CDR1 and CDR2: MNHNS, SASEGT. The CDR3 has 14 amino acids. Trimming at V came to 8 bases and at J to 4 bases, leaving 5 bases not matched to a gene. These data were also filed under a second study, of T cells in Graves' hyperthyroidism and ophthalmopathy. From that report: First-round RT-PCR of the TCR CDR3 relied on the HTBI primer set.

This specimen consisted of peripheral blood mononuclear cells (PBMCs), obtained at new diagnosis, from a patient treated with antithyroid drugs. This TCR derives from a woman aged 30 to 39 with Graves disease. The chain combines TRBV6-1 with TRBJ2-3, with 11 bases aligning to TRBD2. The CDR3 is CASLLAGAPDTQYF. Here the CDR3 DNA reads TGTGCCAGCCTACTAGCGGGAGCACCAGATACGCAGTATTTT.